One and the same sample provided the 29 T cell receptor beta chains below, sequenced in a study of T cells after yellow fever vaccination. Each CDR3 protein is one row after TCRdb ran MiXCR on the 5' RACE reads. Of a few hundred thousand distinct CDR3 sequences in the sample, roughly a sixth were seen once. The sequences come from PBMCs, collected around 5 days after the first yellow fever vaccination. The receptors derive from a man aged 18-30 years who received the YFV17D yellow fever vaccine.

This CDR3 reads CASSLVRGGFPEKLFF. The CDR3 DNA sequence: TGTGCCAGCAGCTTAGTGAGAGGGGGCTTTCCCGAAAAACTGTTTTTT. This rearrangement joins TRBV7-2 to TRBJ1-4, with TRBD1 identical over 7 bases. The CDR3 is made up of 16 amino acids. The germline V gene encodes CDR1 SGHTA and CDR2 FQGNSA. J was trimmed by 8 bases and V by 1 base; bases with no gene match: 10.

This clonotype was detected a few times. The chain links TRBV20-1 to TRBJ2-3; the match to TRBD2 covers 8 bases. Trimming cost V 6 bases and J 6 bases; bases outside gene matches: 14. Germline CDR1 reads DFQATT; CDR2 reads SNEGSKA (reference sequence). CDR3 length: 15 residues. The CDR3: CSAWGRGAEGDTQYF. The CDR3 bases are TGCAGTGCCTGGGGGCGGGGGGCCGAGGGGGATACGCAGTATTTT.

This clonotype has a handful of counts. The chain couples TRBV24-1 to TRBJ2-1, with D possibly called TRBD1 or TRBD2 (6 bases each). This CDR3 is built from 16 residues. CDR1 is KGHDR, CDR2 SFDVKD, per germline. The V end was cut by 2 bases, the J end by 2 bases, with 12 bases between. CDR3: CATSDSSGGTYNEQFF. The CDR3 region has the DNA TGTGCCACCAGTGATTCCTCCGGGGGCACCTACAATGAGCAGTTCTTC.

CDR3 nucleotides: TGTGCCAGCAGCCGGGGACAGGCTAAAGGGGAAGCTTTCTTT. It encodes CASSRGQAKGEAFF. This sequence joins TRBV7-9 and TRBJ1-1, with 8 nucleotides matching TRBD1. Trimming cost V 5 bases and J 8 bases; bases outside gene matches: 10. Germline CDR1 is SEHNR and CDR2 is FQNEAQ (reference sequence). CDR3 length equals 14 residues.

Only a few counts were recorded for this clonotype. The chain uses TRBV10-3 and TRBJ2-1; TRBD2 agrees at 16 bases. Germline CDR1 and CDR2: ENHRY and SYGVKD. This CDR3 has 13 amino acids. V lost 6 bases to trimming and J lost 14 bases; unmatched junction nucleotides: 4. CDR3 protein: CAIRGTSGGAEFF. The CDR3 DNA sequence: TGTGCCATCAGAGGGACTAGCGGGGGGGCCGAGTTCTTC.

The chain combines TRBV6-2 or TRBV6-3 with TRBJ1-1, with 7 bases matching TRBD1. CDR1 MNHEY and CDR2 SVGEGT come from the germline V gene. The CDR3 contains 15 residues. J gave up 3 bases and V 6 bases, and 10 bases lay outside the gene matches. The CDR3 region is CASRGFRQGDTEAFF. Written as DNA, the CDR3 is TGTGCCAGCAGAGGTTTTCGGCAGGGGGACACTGAAGCTTTCTTT.

In this sample, this clonotype turned up a few times. V and J are TRBV4-1 and TRBJ1-4; D is unresolved. CDR1 and CDR2 (germline): MGHRA, YSYEKL. V was cut by 1 base and J by 7 bases, with 13 bases left in between. This CDR3 comprises 15 residues. CDR3 region: CASSQGGGIGEKLFF. CDR3 coding DNA: TGCGCCAGCAGCCAAGGGGGAGGGATTGGTGAAAAACTGTTTTTT.

This rearrangement joins TRBV9 to TRBJ1-3, with a tentative D call TRBD1 (5 bases). The CDR3 has 15 residues. CDR1 and CDR2 from the germline V gene are SGDLS and YYNGEE. V was pared by 4 bases and J by 0 bases, with 11 bases between. CDR3 amino acids: CASSLRGSSGNTIYF. The CDR3 DNA is TGTGCCAGCAGCCTGAGGGGAAGCTCTGGAAACACCATATATTTT.

V usage is TRBV12-3 or TRBV12-4 and J usage is TRBJ2-5; tentative D call: TRBD1 (6 bases). This CDR3 spans 14 amino acids. Deletions cut 4 bases from V and 4 bases from J, with 13 bases between. CDR3 region: CASSSAGRGETQYF. The DNA of the CDR3 is TGTGCCAGCAGTTCGGCGGGCAGGGGAGAGACCCAGTACTTC.

This clonotype was counted a few times. The CDR3 sequence: CASSRRGADGELFF. The CDR3 region has the DNA TGTGCCAGCAGCCGACGGGGGGCCGACGGGGAGCTGTTTTTT. The chain joins TRBV3-1 to TRBJ2-2; D might be TRBD2 (7 bases). The V end was cut by 4 bases, the J end by 7 bases, with 13 bases between. Germline CDR1 LGHDT, CDR2 YNNKEL (reference sequence). CDR3 length equals 14 residues.

This clonotype has more than one count but fewer than ten. The chain links TRBV4-1 to TRBJ1-5, with TRBD1 as a possible D gene (5 bases). V was clipped by 0 bases and J by 5 bases, with 14 bases between them. From germline, CDR1 is MGHRA and CDR2 YSYEKL. The CDR3 runs to 16 residues. This chain's CDR3 is CASSQDYPGPYQPQHF. The CDR3 DNA sequence: TGCGCCAGCAGCCAAGATTACCCAGGGCCCTATCAGCCCCAGCATTTT.

CDR3 loop: CASSQFLAGEYEQFF. CDR3 bases: TGCGCCAGCAGCCAGTTCCTAGCGGGGGAGTATGAGCAGTTCTTC. The chain carries TRBV4-3 and TRBJ2-1, with 10 positions matching TRBD2. Trimming cost V 3 bases and J 8 bases; bases outside gene matches: 7. The CDR3 has 15 residues. CDR1 LGHNA and CDR2 YSLEER come from the germline V gene.

This clonotype was found a few times. The chain links TRBV20-1 to TRBJ2-3; 8 nucleotides line up with TRBD2. This CDR3 has 16 amino acids. J lost 3 bases, V lost 3 bases, and 11 bases had no gene match. Germline V gene sequence: CDR1 DFQATT, CDR2 SNEGSKA (reference sequence). CDR3 sequence: CSARPIRGGRTDTQYF. The CDR3, as DNA: TGCAGTGCTAGGCCCATCCGGGGGGGAAGAACAGATACGCAGTATTTT.

V is TRBV20-1 and J is TRBJ2-1; no reliable D call. Per germline, CDR1 DFQATT and CDR2 SNEGSKA (reference sequence). V was trimmed by 1 base and J by 0 bases, leaving 10 bases between them. This CDR3 comprises 15 residues. This chain's CDR3 is CSARVPLSSYNEQFF. CDR3 nucleotide sequence: TGCAGTGCTAGAGTCCCTCTGAGCTCCTACAATGAGCAGTTCTTC.

This clonotype was seen a handful of times. This chain connects TRBV7-2 to TRBJ2-1; 7 nucleotides match TRBD2. Trimming removed 6 bases from V and 0 bases from J; junction bases left unmatched: 5. This CDR3 is built from 15 residues. Germline lookup yields CDR1 SGHTA and CDR2 FQGNSA. CDR3 nucleotides: TGTGCCAGCAGTTGGGGGGGGAGCTCCTACAATGAGCAGTTCTTC. It encodes CASSWGGSSYNEQFF.

CDR3 DNA sequence: TGTGCCAGCAGCCCGGGACAGGGTTCTTGGAATTCACCCCTCCACTTT. This gives the protein CASSPGQGSWNSPLHF. The chain is built from TRBV3-1 and TRBJ1-6, with TRBD1 identical over 9 bases. Germline V gives CDR1 LGHDT, CDR2 YNNKEL (reference sequence). CDR3 length: 16 residues. V gave up 4 bases and J gave up 7 bases; unmatched junction bases: 8.

The V and J genes are TRBV13 and TRBJ2-1; 8 positions match TRBD2. The germline gives CDR1 PRHDT, CDR2 FYEKMQ (reference sequence). The V and J ends lost 5 bases and 6 bases, in that order; junction bases with no gene match: 9. This CDR3 comprises 15 residues. The CDR3 spells CASSPQGLAGNEQFF. The CDR3 DNA sequence: TGTGCCAGCAGCCCCCAAGGTCTAGCGGGCAATGAGCAGTTCTTC.

This clonotype was counted a few times. The J gene is TRBJ1-5, the V gene TRBV6-2 or TRBV6-3, with TRBD1 identical over 7 bases. With 7 bases clipped from V and 4 bases from J, the junction kept 22 bases outside the gene matches. The CDR3 runs 19 residues. CDR1 is MNHEY and CDR2 is SVGEGT in the germline V gene. CDR3 DNA sequence: TGTGCCAGCAAGAAGAGCCCACATACCCGGGACAGCAATAATCAGCCCCAGCATTTT. It specifies CASKKSPHTRDSNNQPQHF.

In this sample, this clonotype turned up a few times. The rearrangement links TRBV6-1 to TRBJ1-2; 8 nucleotides align to TRBD1. The V gene's germline CDR1 is MNHNS and CDR2 SASEGT. After removal of 4 bases from V and 3 bases from J, the junction contained 1 base not matched to a gene. This CDR3 spans 13 amino acids. CDR3 residues: CASSATGDYGYTF. The CDR3, as DNA: TGTGCCAGCAGTGCGACAGGGGACTATGGCTACACCTTC.

The chain recombines TRBV24-1 with TRBJ1-4, with no clear D. With 3 bases removed from V and 6 bases from J, the gap between germline ends came to 4 bases. CDR1 KGHDR and CDR2 SFDVKD come from the germline V gene. CDR3 length: 12 amino acids. CDR3 in DNA: TGTGCCACCAGTGATGCCGATGAAAAACTGTTTTTT. Translating it yields CATSDADEKLFF.

This clonotype has at least ten counts. J is TRBJ2-3 and V is TRBV5-1; no reliable D call. V dropped 0 bases and J dropped 5 bases, with 19 bases sitting between them. The CDR3 extends over 17 amino acids. Per the germline V gene, CDR1 is SGHRS and CDR2 is YFSETQ. Written as DNA, the CDR3 is TGCGCCAGCAGCTTGGTCCTACAGATAAGCACGGGAGATACGCAGTATTTT. Translation gives CASSLVLQISTGDTQYF.

This clonotype was counted a few times. The V and J genes are TRBV3-1 and TRBJ1-3; 9 bases match TRBD1. Germline V CDR1 and CDR2: LGHDT, YNNKEL (reference sequence). Trimming at V came to 2 bases and at J to 4 bases, leaving 6 bases not matched to a gene. The length of the CDR3 is 16 residues. The CDR3 coding sequence is TGTGCCAGCAGCCAACCAGGGACAGGGATCGGAAACACCATATATTTT. This encodes CASSQPGTGIGNTIYF.

This clonotype was detected only a few times. V is TRBV7-9 and J is TRBJ1-5; D possibly corresponds to TRBD1 (6 bases). V was pared by 1 base and J by 3 bases, with 13 bases between. Germline CDR1 and CDR2: SEHNR and FQNEAQ (reference sequence). This CDR3 has 16 residues. CDR3 residues: CASSLESGGFNQPQHF. CDR3 DNA: TGTGCCAGCAGCTTAGAAAGCGGGGGCTTCAATCAGCCCCAGCATTTT.

The chain has TRBV5-1 and TRBJ2-3, with TRBD1 matching 7 bases. CDR3 length: 17 amino acids. CDR1 and CDR2 (germline): SGHRS, YFSETQ. J lost 3 bases, V lost 3 bases, and 13 bases had no gene match. CDR3 protein: CASSSGQCYGLTDTQYF. For the CDR3, the DNA is TGCGCCAGCAGCTCGGGACAGTGTTATGGATTGACAGATACGCAGTATTTT.

Only a few counts were recorded for this clonotype. The chain joins TRBV24-1 to TRBJ2-3; 9 positions match TRBD1. The CDR3 contains 13 residues. CDR1 KGHDR and CDR2 SFDVKD come from the germline V gene. V lost 12 bases and J lost 3; bases outside the gene matches: 6. The DNA for the CDR3 is TGTGCCGCTCGGGACAGGGTTACAGATACGCAGTATTTT. Translation gives CAARDRVTDTQYF.

This clonotype was seen a few times. The V gene is TRBV29-1, the J gene TRBJ2-1, with D tentatively TRBD2 (5 bases). In germline, CDR1 is SQVTM, CDR2 ANQGSEA. Trimming removed 4 bases from V and 7 bases from J, with 11 bases in between. This CDR3 has 12 amino acids. The CDR3 reads CSVVAFENEQFF. The CDR3 nucleotides read TGCAGCGTTGTAGCGTTCGAAAATGAGCAGTTCTTC.

The chain has TRBV7-3 and TRBJ2-3, with 13 bases identical to TRBD2. Trimming cost V 1 base and J 3 bases; bases outside gene matches: 1. Germline CDR1 is SGHTA and CDR2 is FQGTGA. The CDR3 spans 16 residues. The CDR3 DNA reads as TGTGCCAGCAGCTTAATACTAGCGGGGGGGACAGATACGCAGTATTTT. Its translation is CASSLILAGGTDTQYF. Complete variable domain (other parts from reference TRBV7-3 and TRBJ2-3): GAGVSQTPSNKVTEKGKYVELRCDPISGHTALYWYRQSLGQGPEFLIYFQGTGAADDSGLPNDRFFAVRPEGSVSTLKIQRTERGDSAVYLCASSLILAGGTDTQYFGPGTRLTVL.

This clonotype showed up just a few times. V is TRBV7-3 and J is TRBJ2-3; D is possibly TRBD2 (5 bases). Germline CDR1 SGHTA, CDR2 FQGTGA. Trimming shortened V by 4 bases and J by 4 bases, and 12 bases separated the two germline ends. The CDR3 has 14 residues. CDR3 bases: TGTGCCAGCAGCTCTCTTGCTAGCTCAGATACGCAGTATTTT. This encodes CASSSLASSDTQYF.

This clonotype was detected ten times or more. V is TRBV5-1 and J is TRBJ2-1; a possible D gene is TRBD2 (7 bases). In germline, CDR1 is SGHRS, CDR2 YFSETQ. The CDR3 extends over 15 amino acids. The germline V and J ends were trimmed by 0 bases and 2 bases, with 9 bases remaining between them. The CDR3 is CASSLDGGPYNEQFF. The CDR3, as DNA: TGCGCCAGCAGCTTGGACGGGGGGCCCTACAATGAGCAGTTCTTC.